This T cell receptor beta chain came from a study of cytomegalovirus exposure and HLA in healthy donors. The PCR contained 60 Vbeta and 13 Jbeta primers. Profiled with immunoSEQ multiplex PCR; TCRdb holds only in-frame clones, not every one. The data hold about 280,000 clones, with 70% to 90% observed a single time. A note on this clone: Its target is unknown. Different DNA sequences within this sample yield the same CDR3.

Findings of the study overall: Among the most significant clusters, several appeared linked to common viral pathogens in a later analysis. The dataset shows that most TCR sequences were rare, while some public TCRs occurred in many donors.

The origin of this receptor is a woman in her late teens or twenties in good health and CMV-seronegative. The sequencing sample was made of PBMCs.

CDR3 coding DNA: TGTGCCAGCAGTGACTCGTCCGGCTACAATGAGCAGTTCTTC. This codes for CASSDSSGYNEQFF. The chain uses TRBV6-4 and TRBJ2-1; D is undetermined. This CDR3 spans 14 amino acids. Germline-derived CDR1 and CDR2 are MRHNA and SNTAGT. Trimming removed 0 bases at V and 3 bases at J, with 6 bases between.